Following are 29 T cell receptor beta chains from one sample sequenced in a study of T cell responses to AZD1222 COVID-19 vaccine. TCRdb keeps only in-frame clones here, not all; method: immunoSEQ multiplex PCR. Among about 120,000 clones listed, roughly 87% were seen once. The sample in question was peripheral blood, obtained on day 0 of AZD1222 vaccination. These receptors were taken from an adult in good health.

DNA of the CDR3: TGTGCCAGCAGCCGCTCCTTGGAGAGCGGCCTGAGGAACGAGCAGTACTTC. It yields the protein CASSRSLESGLRNEQYF. This sequence joins TRBV14 and TRBJ2-7, with D possibly matching TRBD2 (5 bases). The CDR3 consists of 17 residues. The germline V and J ends were trimmed by 4 bases and 5 bases, with 24 bases remaining between them. The germline V gene encodes CDR1 SGHDN and CDR2 FVKESK.

The rearrangement links TRBV3-1 (or the pseudogene TRBV3-2) to TRBJ1-5, with D maybe TRBD1 (5 bases). V was cut by 4 bases and J by 2 bases, with 9 bases left in between. Germline V gene data show CDR1 as LGHDT and CDR2 as YNNKEL (reference sequence). CDR3 length equals 14 residues. The DNA of the CDR3 is TGTGCCAGCAGCCCTCAGGGTCGCAATCAGCCCCAGCATTTT. Its protein is CASSPQGRNQPQHF.

CDR3 in amino acids: CASSQDRLTPSPLHF. CDR3 DNA: TGTGCCAGCAGCCAAGATCGGTTGACCCCATCACCCCTCCACTTT. The V and J genes are TRBV4-2 and TRBJ1-6; D not certain. V was cut by 0 bases and J by 10 bases, with 13 bases left in between. This CDR3 comprises 15 residues. CDR1 is LGHNA and CDR2 is YNFKEQ in the germline V gene.

CDR3 sequence reads: CASSLQGIANQPQHF. For the CDR3, the DNA is TGTGCCAGCAGTCTACAGGGGATAGCCAATCAGCCCCAGCATTTT. The chain joins TRBV6-2 or TRBV6-3 to TRBJ1-5; 7 bases line up with TRBD1. This CDR3 spans 15 amino acids. The ends lost 5 bases at V and 3 bases at J; junction bases unmatched: 7. Germline CDR1 is MNHEY and CDR2 is SVGEGT.

This chain connects TRBV7-2 to TRBJ2-5; 8 bases line up with TRBD1. Germline assignment: CDR1 SGHTA and CDR2 FQGNSA. V lost 5 bases and J lost 4; bases outside the gene matches: 3. The CDR3 has 13 amino acids. In nucleotides, the CDR3 is TGTGCCAGCAGCAGGGACAGGAGAGAGACCCAGTACTTC. Encoded protein: CASSRDRRETQYF.

A single count supports this clone. J is TRBJ2-3 and V is TRBV11-2; 7 nucleotides agree with TRBD2. Germline loops: CDR1 SGHAT, CDR2 FQNNGV. This CDR3 has 16 residues. Trimming removed 3 bases from V and 1 base from J; junction bases left unmatched: 7. The CDR3: CASSFRGAGGTDTQYF. The CDR3 nucleotides are TGTGCCAGCAGCTTTCGCGGGGCGGGAGGCACAGATACGCAGTATTTT.

CDR3 in amino acids: CASSAPLAASTDTQYF. CDR3 DNA sequence: TGTGCCAGCAGTGCACCCCTAGCGGCTAGCACAGATACGCAGTATTTT. The V gene is TRBV6-1, the J gene TRBJ2-3; 7 bases map to TRBD2. After removal of 4 bases from V and 0 bases from J, the junction contained 7 bases not matched to a gene. Germline lookup yields CDR1 MNHNS and CDR2 SASEGT. This CDR3 spans 16 amino acids.

V gene TRBV6-6 combines with J gene TRBJ1-2; possibly TRBD1 for D (6 bases). Germline V gene lookup returns CDR1 MNHNY and CDR2 SVGAGI (reference sequence). V lost 4 bases and J 4 bases, leaving 13 bases between the germline ends. The CDR3 extends over 14 amino acids. CDR3: CASSSSGGPYGYTF. CDR3 coding DNA: TGTGCCAGCAGTTCCTCCGGGGGGCCCTATGGCTACACCTTC.

The DNA for the CDR3 is TGTGCCAGCTCATCGGTAGCGGGAGATAATGAGCAGTTCTTC. It translates to CASSSVAGDNEQFF. The V and J genes are TRBV18 and TRBJ2-1; 9 bases map to TRBD2. CDR1 and CDR2 from the germline V gene are KGHSH and LQKENI. With V trimmed by 5 bases and J by 7 bases, 6 bases remained unmatched. CDR3 length: 14 amino acids.

V and J are TRBV24-1 and TRBJ1-1; perhaps TRBD1 as D (5 bases). This CDR3 contains 12 residues. The V gene lost 12 bases and the J gene lost 3 bases, with 13 bases spanning the gap. Germline V gene lookup returns CDR1 KGHDR and CDR2 SFDVKD. DNA of the CDR3: TGTGCCTCACGGGGCGCGGACACTGAAGCTTTCTTT. It specifies CASRGADTEAFF.

The chain uses TRBV18 and TRBJ2-7; 13 bases line up with TRBD2. From germline, CDR1 is KGHSH and CDR2 LQKENI. V shed 5 bases and J 3 bases; nucleotides not matched to a gene: 4. This CDR3 comprises 15 residues. CDR3 amino acids: CASSSGTSGVYEQYF. The CDR3 region has the DNA TGTGCCAGCTCATCTGGGACTAGCGGGGTCTACGAGCAGTACTTC.

The chain employs TRBV28 and TRBJ2-1; TRBD2 aligns across 8 bases. The CDR3 is 15 residues long. V lost 6 bases, J lost 4 bases, and 8 bases stayed unmatched. CDR1 MDHEN and CDR2 SYDVKM come from the germline V gene. The CDR3 DNA sequence: TGTGCCAGCAGGCCCGGGGGGGGTGAATACAATGAGCAGTTCTTC. Encoded protein: CASRPGGGEYNEQFF.

This clone is medium-sized (0.01 to 0.1%) in the sample. V gene TRBV28 combines with J gene TRBJ1-1; tentative D call: TRBD1 (6 bases). The germline CDR1 and CDR2 sequences are MDHEN and SYDVKM. There are 17 residues in the CDR3. The V end was cut by 1 base, the J end by 3 bases, with 18 bases between. The CDR3 DNA reads as TGTGCCAGCAGTTTATTCCCGGGGGGCGCAGGGGACACTGAAGCTTTCTTT. It specifies CASSLFPGGAGDTEAFF.

V usage is TRBV18 and J usage is TRBJ1-4; 8 bases agree with TRBD1. Trimming took 6 bases from V and 12 from J; bases not matched to a gene: 15. The CDR3 length is 15 residues. Germline V gives CDR1 KGHSH, CDR2 LQKENI. CDR3 DNA: TGTGCCAGCTCGCCCGAAACAGGGGGGGTTATGGAACTGTTTTTT. Translating gives CASSPETGGVMELFF.

This clone was detected a few times. V usage is TRBV23-1 and J usage is TRBJ1-5, with D unclear. TRBV23-1 carries the ORF label, with uncertain function. CDR3 length: 14 amino acids. The V gene lost 3 bases and the J gene lost 4 bases, with 10 bases spanning the gap. CDR3 nucleotides: TGCGCCAGCAGTCACGGGGAACTAAATCAGCCCCAGCATTTT. Amino acids: CASSHGELNQPQHF.

The chain uses TRBV28 and TRBJ2-7; the match to TRBD1 covers 8 bases. This CDR3 region has 15 residues. Losses at the gene ends were 6 bases for V and 5 bases for J; bases not matched to a gene: 12. Germline CDR1 and CDR2: MDHEN and SYDVKM. CDR3 in amino acids: CASRPYRDRSHEQYF. In nucleotides, the CDR3 is TGTGCCAGCAGACCATACCGGGACAGGTCCCACGAGCAGTACTTC. The whole variable domain, remainder taken from reference TRBV28 and TRBJ2-7, is DVKVTQSSRYLVKRTGEKVFLECVQDMDHENMFWYRQDPGLGLRLIYFSYDVKMKEKGDIPEGYSVSREKKERFSLILESASTNQTSMYLCASRPYRDRSHEQYFGPGTRLTVT.

The chain employs TRBV6-6 and TRBJ1-4, with D possibly being TRBD1 (5 bases). Germline lookup yields CDR1 MNHNY and CDR2 SVGAGI (reference sequence). This CDR3 has 14 amino acids. Trimming cost V 6 bases and J 8 bases, with 16 bases left between them. In DNA, the CDR3 is TGTGCCAGCAGCTACGGGACGTTGGCCGAAAAACTGTTTTTT. Residues: CASSYGTLAEKLFF.

The gene calls are TRBV9 and TRBJ2-1, with TRBD2 matching 9 bases. The V segment lost 3 bases and the J segment 5 bases; nucleotides outside the gene matches: 6. CDR1 SGDLS and CDR2 YYNGEE come from the germline V gene. The length of the CDR3 is 15 residues. The CDR3 region is CASSARTSADNEQFF. CDR3 DNA: TGTGCCAGCAGCGCCCGGACTAGCGCCGACAATGAGCAGTTCTTC.

The chain employs TRBV6-4 and TRBJ1-1; TRBD1 is a possible D gene (5 bases). The CDR3 has 15 amino acids. V lost 6 bases to trimming and J lost 4 bases, with 18 bases between them. Germline V gene data show CDR1 as MRHNA and CDR2 as SNTAGT. The CDR3 sequence: CASSSGGLSVTEAFF. The CDR3 DNA follows: TGTGCCAGCAGCTCCGGGGGACTATCGGTCACTGAAGCTTTCTTT.

The V and J genes are TRBV10-3 and TRBJ2-1; no firm D call. CDR3 length: 15 amino acids. V was trimmed by 2 bases and J by 5 bases, leaving 13 bases between them. Germline V gene sequence: CDR1 ENHRY, CDR2 SYGVKD. The CDR3 coding sequence is TGTGCCATCAGTGAGGGCCCAACCCACGACAATGAGCAGTTCTTC. As protein: CAISEGPTHDNEQFF.

The J gene is TRBJ2-5, the V gene TRBV29-1, with D possibly being TRBD1 (6 bases). Trimming took 0 bases from V and 4 from J, leaving 18 bases between them. The CDR3 totals 16 residues. Germline V CDR1 and CDR2: SQVTM, ANQGSEA. CDR3 amino acids: CSVEEYSTGLRETQYF. CDR3 nucleotide sequence: TGCAGCGTTGAAGAGTACAGCACAGGGCTACGAGAGACCCAGTACTTC.

The CDR3 coding sequence is TGTGCCAGTAGCACGTACCGGAGGGGCTATGGCTACACCTTC. Its protein product is CASSTYRRGYGYTF. The genes are TRBV19 and TRBJ1-2, with D tentatively TRBD1 (5 bases). Germline CDR1 reads LNHDA; CDR2 reads SQIVND (reference sequence). The CDR3 extends over 14 amino acids. Trimming stripped 6 bases from V and 4 bases from J, with 15 bases between.

V usage is TRBV5-4 and J usage is TRBJ2-1; 7 bases fit TRBD1. The CDR3 is made up of 15 amino acids. From germline, CDR1 is SGHNT and CDR2 YYREEE (reference sequence). Trimming at V came to 4 bases and at J to 2 bases, leaving 6 bases not matched to a gene. CDR3 in DNA: TGTGCCAGCAGCACCCCGACAGGGCCCTACAATGAGCAGTTCTTC. Its protein product is CASSTPTGPYNEQFF.

The rearrangement joins TRBV19 to TRBJ1-4; D is unclear. The CDR3 has 13 amino acids. Germline loops: CDR1 LNHDA, CDR2 SQIVND (reference sequence). Trimming removed 3 bases from V and 8 bases from J, with 10 bases in between. CDR3 DNA: TGTGCCAGTAGTATTAGTGTGGACGAAAAACTGTTTTTT. It specifies CASSISVDEKLFF.

This rearrangement joins TRBV5-1 to TRBJ1-3; no clear D gene. In germline, CDR1 is SGHRS, CDR2 YFSETQ. Trimming shortened V by 7 bases and J by 0 bases, and 11 bases separated the two germline ends. The CDR3 runs to 14 residues. CDR3 in amino acids: CASFDTRSGNTIYF. DNA for the CDR3: TGCGCCAGCTTTGATACCCGCTCTGGAAACACCATATATTTT.

The V call is TRBV6-5, the J call TRBJ1-4; possible D gene TRBD1, 5 bases. The germline V gene encodes CDR1 MNHEY and CDR2 SVGAGI. The CDR3 is made up of 15 amino acids. Trimming left V 2 bases short and J 8 bases short, with 15 bases between. CDR3 loop: CASSYGQGIGEKLFF. DNA for the CDR3: TGTGCCAGCAGTTACGGGCAGGGAATAGGGGAAAAACTGTTTTTT.

V usage is TRBV2 and J usage is TRBJ2-7; D might be TRBD1 (6 bases). The length of the CDR3 is 16 residues. The germline gives CDR1 SNHLY, CDR2 FYNNEI. Trimming took 6 bases from V and 2 from J, leaving 20 bases between them. In nucleotides, the CDR3 is TGTGCCAGCAGGAGTTTCGGGCAGGGGATAGCCTACGAGCAGTACTTC. Translating it yields CASRSFGQGIAYEQYF. Using reference TRBV2 and TRBJ2-7 for the parts outside the CDR3, the full variable domain is EPEVTQTPSHQVTQMGQEVILRCVPISNHLYFYWYRQILGQKVEFLVSFYNNEISEKSEIFDDQFSVERPDGSNFTLKIRSTKLEDSAMYFCASRSFGQGIAYEQYFGPGTRLTVT.

This sequence joins TRBV2 and TRBJ1-2; 12 positions match TRBD1. CDR3 length: 15 amino acids. Trimming removed 5 bases from V and 4 bases from J; junction bases left unmatched: 5. From germline, CDR1 is SNHLY and CDR2 FYNNEI. CDR3 protein: CASSRDRGQSYGYTF. The CDR3 DNA sequence: TGTGCCAGCAGTAGGGACAGGGGGCAAAGCTATGGCTACACCTTC.

This chain connects TRBV19 to TRBJ2-7; D may match TRBD1 or TRBD2 (5 bases each). The CDR3 runs to 16 residues. Germline V gene data show CDR1 as LNHDA and CDR2 as SQIVND (reference sequence). Trimming shortened V by 4 bases and J by 1 base, and 17 bases separated the two germline ends. This CDR3 reads CASSTTVTGRSYEQYF. Written as DNA, the CDR3 is TGTGCCAGTAGTACTACGGTTACGGGACGGTCCTACGAGCAGTACTTC.